Sequencing of this TCR beta chain was carried out in a study of blood T cell repertoires in COVID-19 (dated by TCRdb to 2020 to 2022). Notes on the research overall: Collaborator samples came from the United States, Italy and Spain and covered acute and convalescent phases of COVID-19. A freely available public database, intended as a resource for researchers studying the immune response to SARS-CoV-2, is where the repertoires were released. Where available, HLA class I and class II types were taken from metadata supplied by the sample provider and were not determined by assay-based typing. The prospective study material was composed of cDNA or gDNA derived from T cells, B-cell-depleted T cells, or PBMCs. The dataset comprised deeply sampled blood TCRbeta repertoires from subjects exposed to, actively infected with, or recovered from COVID-19. Samples came from the ongoing ImmuneRACE study (first 160 participants) plus 1,254 subjects from 6 global collaborators. Nearly every sample came with metadata listing a de-identified subject ID, COVID-19 status, age in years and sex. Broader findings and caveats from the paper: The amount of clinical and demographic metadata varied by source and participant and was provided uncurated.

As concerns this clone: The antigen it binds to is not known. No base quality information exists; no much larger clone differs at one position.

Whole blood was collected in K2EDTA tubes by collaborating institutions according to the institutions' own protocols. Collaborator samples were shipped for TCRbeta analysis as frozen whole blood, isolated PBMCs, or DNA extracted from either sample type. TCRbeta CDR3 regions were amplified from genomic DNA by means of the immunoSEQ Assay, a bias-controlled multiplex PCR. Under the source paper's analysis protocol: The number of nucleated cells in each sample was estimated from the amplification of reference gene primers within the assay. To quantify the absolute abundance of each unique TCRbeta CDR3 rearrangement, sequence reads were collapsed and filtered. For each sample, productive Simpson clonality was calculated by taking the square root of Simpson's diversity index across productive rearrangements. TCRdb retrieved this table from immuneACCESS and kept in-frame rearrangements only. Not all clones are present; in checked studies, unresolved V genes account for under half, and no reason is known for the remainder. V, J and clone size are those of that table, while D and trimming were read from the DNA. This sample lists approximately 240,000 clones; about 80% were detected once. The ten largest clones represent 4% to 6% of the sample.

CDR1 and CDR2 were assigned from the germline V gene as MDHEN and SYDVKM. The CDR3 starts with the cysteine, ends with the phenylalanine, and has 13 residues. Only the CDR3 DNA stays, 39 bases, in frame from base 1. V is pared back by 4 bases and J by 5 bases, with 12 bases lying between the germline termini. Recombination connected TRBV28 to TRBJ2-7; too little of a D gene remains to name it. The source is a woman of 80 years or more with active or convalescent COVID-19. The specimen sequenced was peripheral blood. The CDR3 protein sequence reads: CASSSGSAHEQYF. At the DNA level, the sequence is TGTGCCAGCAGTTCGGGTTCGGCTCACGAGCAGTACTTC.